These T cell receptor beta chains were read from a single sample in a study of response to subunit inactivated influenza vaccine. TCRdb independently ran MiXCR on the RT-PCR reads; one entry per CDR3 protein. The data hold more than 550,000 distinct CDR3 sequences, with 10% to 15% observed a single time. This material consisted of PBMCs from blood, taken on the day of vaccination. These receptors were taken from a man in his fifties or sixties who received an inactivated influenza vaccine. Both conserved end residues are part of each CDR3. A D gene is named only where the DNA matches it firmly. Clone sizes are given selectively: once, few, many, or a class where the clone is expanded.

CDR3aa: CASSLLASAAGELFF
CDR3nt: TGCGCCAGCAGCTTGTTGGCTAGCGCCGCCGGGGAGCTGTTTTTT
abundance: few
v_gene: TRBV5-1
j_gene: TRBJ2-2
d_gene: .

CDR3aa: CASRAARAGGRDEQFF
CDR3nt: TGTGCCAGCAGAGCCGCGCGAGCGGGAGGGCGTGATGAGCAGTTCTTC
abundance: .
v_gene: TRBV2
j_gene: TRBJ2-1
d_gene: TRBD2

CDR3aa: CASGSLVWGLAGKSGEQFF
CDR3nt: TGTGCCAGCGGGAGCTTAGTGTGGGGCCTAGCGGGGAAAAGTGGTGAGCAGTTCTTC
abundance: .
v_gene: TRBV7-8
j_gene: TRBJ2-1
d_gene: TRBD2

CDR3aa: CASSPYSSEQYF
CDR3nt: TGTGCCAGCTCACCATACAGTTCCGAGCAGTACTTC
abundance: .
v_gene: TRBV18
j_gene: TRBJ2-7
d_gene: .

CDR3aa: CASSLGWSSYEQYF
CDR3nt: TGCGCCAGCAGCTTGGGATGGAGCTCCTACGAGCAGTACTTC
abundance: many
v_gene: TRBV5-1
j_gene: TRBJ2-7
d_gene: .

CDR3aa: CASRDFKDGYTF
CDR3nt: TGCGCCAGCAGGGACTTTAAGGATGGCTACACCTTC
abundance: few
v_gene: TRBV5-1
j_gene: TRBJ1-2
d_gene: .

CDR3aa: CSAWGADTQYF
CDR3nt: TGCAGCGCTTGGGGTGCAGATACGCAGTATTTT
abundance: .
v_gene: TRBV29-1
j_gene: TRBJ2-3
d_gene: .

CDR3aa: CSVKGTSDSSTDTQYF
CDR3nt: TGCAGCGTGAAGGGGACTAGCGACTCTAGCACAGATACGCAGTATTTT
abundance: .
v_gene: TRBV29-1
j_gene: TRBJ2-3
d_gene: TRBD2

CDR3aa: CASSLWGEKLFF
CDR3nt: TGTGCCAGCAGCTTATGGGGTGAAAAACTGTTTTTT
abundance: many
v_gene: TRBV7-2
j_gene: TRBJ1-4
d_gene: .

CDR3aa: CASRDWTGGSNQPQHF
CDR3nt: TGTGCCAGCAGGGACTGGACAGGGGGAAGCAATCAGCCCCAGCATTTT
abundance: .
v_gene: TRBV2
j_gene: TRBJ1-5
d_gene: TRBD1

CDR3aa: CSANNPYEQYF
CDR3nt: TGCAGTGCCAATAATCCCTACGAGCAGTACTTC
abundance: .
v_gene: TRBV20-1
j_gene: TRBJ2-7
d_gene: .

CDR3aa: CASSLELLKETQYF
CDR3nt: TGTGCCAGCAGCTTAGAACTACTTAAAGAGACCCAGTACTTC
abundance: many
v_gene: TRBV7-9
j_gene: TRBJ2-5
d_gene: .

CDR3aa: CASSTGQGSVTQYF
CDR3nt: TGTGCCAGCAGCACCGGACAGGGTAGCGTGACCCAGTACTTC
abundance: .
v_gene: TRBV7-7
j_gene: TRBJ2-5
d_gene: TRBD1

CDR3aa: CSARDIKGATYNEQFF
CDR3nt: TGCAGTGCTAGAGATATAAAAGGCGCAACCTACAATGAGCAGTTCTTC
abundance: few
v_gene: TRBV20-1
j_gene: TRBJ2-1
d_gene: .

CDR3aa: CASSNLRGFKDSYNEQFF
CDR3nt: TGTGCCAGCAGCAACCTACGGGGGTTTAAAGACTCCTACAATGAGCAGTTCTTC
abundance: few
v_gene: TRBV11-2
j_gene: TRBJ2-1
d_gene: .

CDR3aa: CSVAPWQGGSYGYTF
CDR3nt: TGCAGCGTGGCCCCTTGGCAGGGCGGAAGCTATGGCTACACCTTC
abundance: few
v_gene: TRBV29-1
j_gene: TRBJ1-2
d_gene: .

CDR3aa: CASSLGSGRSYEQYF
CDR3nt: TGTGCCAGCAGCTTAGGTAGCGGGAGATCTTACGAGCAGTACTTC
abundance: .
v_gene: TRBV7-2
j_gene: TRBJ2-7
d_gene: TRBD2

CDR3aa: CASSGLGLRTEAFF
CDR3nt: TGTGCCAGCAGTGGGCTGGGGTTGAGAACTGAAGCTTTCTTT
abundance: .
v_gene: TRBV2
j_gene: TRBJ1-1
d_gene: .

CDR3aa: CASSPGTGLTEAFF
CDR3nt: TGTGCCAGCAGTCCGGGGACAGGGCTCACTGAAGCTTTCTTT
abundance: many
v_gene: TRBV27
j_gene: TRBJ1-1
d_gene: TRBD1

CDR3aa: CASSAPPPGVEQFF
CDR3nt: TGTGCCAGCAGCGCTCCCCCCCCCGGGGTTGAGCAGTTCTTC
abundance: .
v_gene: TRBV9
j_gene: TRBJ2-1
d_gene: .

CDR3aa: CASSPGLGQQYF
CDR3nt: TGTGCCAGCAGCCCGGGACTTGGGCAGCAGTACTTC
abundance: .
v_gene: TRBV5-4
j_gene: TRBJ2-7
d_gene: .

CDR3aa: CSARTGFYNEQFF
CDR3nt: TGCAGTGCAAGGACGGGATTCTACAATGAGCAGTTCTTC
abundance: .
v_gene: TRBV20-1
j_gene: TRBJ2-1
d_gene: .

CDR3aa: CASSWTPGGARETQYF
CDR3nt: TGTGCCAGCAGCTGGACCCCAGGGGGCGCGAGGGAGACCCAGTACTTC
abundance: few
v_gene: TRBV7-2
j_gene: TRBJ2-5
d_gene: TRBD1

CDR3aa: CSARDGGRSEKLFF
CDR3nt: TGCAGTGCTAGAGATGGAGGGCGGAGTGAAAAACTGTTTTTT
abundance: few
v_gene: TRBV20-1
j_gene: TRBJ1-4
d_gene: .

CDR3aa: CASASTEATDTQYF
CDR3nt: TGTGCCAGCGCATCCACGGAGGCAACAGATACGCAGTATTTT
abundance: many
v_gene: TRBV14
j_gene: TRBJ2-3
d_gene: .

CDR3aa: CASSFGAAGELFF
CDR3nt: TGTGCCAGCAGTTTCGGCGCAGCCGGGGAGCTGTTTTTT
abundance: .
v_gene: TRBV12-3/TRBV12-4
j_gene: TRBJ2-2
d_gene: .